The next 24 T cell receptor beta chains were all read from a single sample in a study of shared clonotypes between healthy human individuals. This table comes from immunoSEQ multiplex PCR, and its TCRdb copy is limited to in-frame clones, with some not included. This table holds about 1.5 million clones, around 98% found once. Sequenced: naive CD4+ T cells sorted from blood. Subset noted: CD45RA+ positively selected. These receptors were taken from a man aged 25 to 45 in good health.

The chain links TRBV21-1 to TRBJ2-3; the D call in the table, TRBD2, was not verified against the DNA. TRBV21-1 is a documented pseudogene. CDR3 length: 17 amino acids. CDR3 sequence (DNA): TGTGCCAGAACCAAGGCGGATGGACTAGTGGAATCTGATACGCAGTATTTT. The encoded protein is CARTKADGLVESDTQYF.

This clone was picked up one time. The rearrangement joins TRBV6-4 to TRBJ2-1; D is unclear. Germline V gene lookup returns CDR1 MRHNA and CDR2 SNTAGT. This CDR3 has 13 residues. V shed 5 bases and J shed 10 bases, with 15 bases lying between them. The CDR3 DNA reads as TGTGCCAGCAGTAAAGAAGGGTTTGCCGAGCAGTTCTTC. Protein sequence: CASSKEGFAEQFF.

This chain connects TRBV27 to TRBJ2-1; TRBD2 matches at 10 bases. Germline V CDR1 and CDR2: MNHEY, SMNVEV (reference sequence). This CDR3 contains 18 residues. V lost 0 bases, J lost 2 bases, and 7 bases stayed unmatched. CDR3 sequence reads: CASSLSLAGARPYNEQFF. CDR3 coding DNA: TGTGCCAGCAGTTTATCCCTAGCGGGAGCCAGGCCCTACAATGAGCAGTTCTTC.

The V call is TRBV5-1, the J call TRBJ2-7; TRBD1 or TRBD2 may be the D gene (5 bases each). The germline CDR1 and CDR2 sequences are SGHRS and YFSETQ. The CDR3 runs 16 residues. Deletions cut 4 bases from V and 0 bases from J, with 17 bases between. The CDR3 DNA reads TGCGCCAGCAGCCCGGAACCGGGGCGAAGCTCCTACGAGCAGTACTTC. Its protein product is CASSPEPGRSSYEQYF. The full variable domain, rest sourced from reference TRBV5-1 and TRBJ2-7, is KAGVTQTPRYLIKTRGQQVTLSCSPISGHRSVSWYQQTPGQGLQFLFEYFSETQRNKGNFPGRFSGRQFSNSRSEMNVSTLELGDSALYLCASSPEPGRSSYEQYFGPGTRLTVT.

The V gene is TRBV7-3, the J gene TRBJ1-3, with unresolved D. This CDR3 spans 13 amino acids. Germline lookup yields CDR1 SGHTA and CDR2 FQGTGA. V lost 5 bases and J 3 bases, leaving 8 bases between the germline ends. CDR3 nucleotide sequence: TGTGCCAGCAGCCCGTCGTATGGAAACACCATATATTTT. This encodes CASSPSYGNTIYF.

The chain couples TRBV5-6 to TRBJ2-1; the D gene is possibly TRBD1 (6 bases). The CDR3 consists of 15 residues. V shed 0 bases and J shed 3 bases, with 10 bases lying between them. The germline gives CDR1 SGHDT, CDR2 YYEEEE. CDR3 DNA: TGTGCCAGCAGCTTGGGAGGGGGTGGCTACAATGAGCAGTTCTTC. It yields the protein CASSLGGGGYNEQFF.

The V call is TRBV7-6, the J call TRBJ2-7; D call uncertain. V lost 1 base, J lost 5 bases, and 15 bases lay in between. The CDR3 sequence is 15 residues long. In germline, CDR1 is SGHVS, CDR2 FNYEAQ. In DNA form, the CDR3 reads TGTGCCAGCAGCTTAGGGGTCGCAGTGGCTGACGAGCAGTACTTC. Translating gives CASSLGVAVADEQYF. Combining the CDR3 with reference TRBV7-6 and TRBJ2-7 gives the whole variable domain GAGVSQSPRYKVTKRGQDVALRCDPISGHVSLYWYRQALGQGPEFLTYFNYEAQQDKSGLPNDRFSAERPEGSISTLTIQRTEQRDSAMYRCASSLGVAVADEQYFGPGTRLTVT.

The CDR3 DNA is TGTGCCAGCAGCTTCTACAGGGGGGTCTCCTACGAGCAGTACTTC. Its protein product is CASSFYRGVSYEQYF. The V gene is TRBV7-6, the J gene TRBJ2-7, with 8 nucleotides matching TRBD1. Germline values: CDR1 SGHVS, CDR2 FNYEAQ. This CDR3 spans 15 amino acids. V lost 3 bases and J lost 0; bases outside the gene matches: 4.

This clone was seen a single time. This chain links TRBV18 with TRBJ2-2, with TRBD1 matching 8 bases. The trim removed 2 bases at V and 2 bases at J, leaving 16 bases unmatched. Germline CDR1 is KGHSH and CDR2 is LQKENI. The CDR3 length is 20 residues. CDR3: CASSPIQVSRGRFNTGELFF. DNA of the CDR3: TGTGCCAGCTCACCAATTCAAGTCAGCAGGGGGCGATTCAACACCGGGGAGCTGTTTTTT.

V and J are TRBV19 and TRBJ1-1; D unclear. Trimming left V 1 base short and J 4 bases short, with 10 bases between. This CDR3 is 14 amino acids long. Germline V CDR1 and CDR2: LNHDA, SQIVND (reference sequence). The CDR3 sequence is CASSIGEGVTEAFF. The CDR3 DNA is TGTGCCAGTAGTATAGGTGAGGGTGTCACTGAAGCTTTCTTT.

The chain uses TRBV6-6 and TRBJ1-4; D uncertain. The CDR3 has 14 residues. The V and J ends lost 4 bases and 8 bases respectively, with 14 bases between them. Germline loops: CDR1 MNHNY, CDR2 SVGAGI (reference sequence). The CDR3 loop is CASSFRPVREKLFF. As DNA, the CDR3 is TGTGCCAGCAGTTTCCGACCGGTACGGGAAAAACTGTTTTTT.

The count of this clone is one. This rearrangement joins TRBV30 to TRBJ1-4, with 7 positions matching TRBD1. After removal of 1 base from V and 5 bases from J, the junction contained 10 bases not matched to a gene. Per germline, CDR1 GTSNPN and CDR2 SVGIG (reference sequence). The CDR3 has 16 residues. The CDR3 DNA follows: TGTGCCTGGAGTGAGGGACAGTTCAACTTAAATGAAAAACTGTTTTTT. Translating it yields CAWSEGQFNLNEKLFF. Drawing the rest from reference TRBV30 and TRBJ1-4, the complete variable domain is SQTIHQWPATLVQPVGSPLSLECTVEGTSNPNLYWYRQAAGRGLQLLFYSVGIGQISSEVPQNLSASRPQDRQFILSSKKLLLSDSGFYLCAWSEGQFNLNEKLFFGSGTQLSVL.

This sequence joins TRBV5-1 and TRBJ2-3; 8 bases are shared with TRBD1. With 7 bases clipped from V and 1 base from J, the junction kept 8 bases outside the gene matches. This CDR3 region has 15 residues. Germline assignment: CDR1 SGHRS and CDR2 YFSETQ. CDR3 amino acids: CASGLTGVGTDTQYF. The DNA of the CDR3 is TGCGCCAGCGGCCTGACAGGGGTTGGCACAGATACGCAGTATTTT.

This clone was counted a single time. V gene TRBV5-4 combines with J gene TRBJ2-1, with TRBD2 matching 10 bases. J gave up 3 bases and V 3 bases, and 6 bases lay outside the gene matches. The germline gives CDR1 SGHNT, CDR2 YYREEE (reference sequence). There are 16 residues in the CDR3. The CDR3 nucleotides read TGTGCCAGCAGCTCGGAAAGCGGGGGGGGCTACAATGAGCAGTTCTTC. The encoded protein is CASSSESGGGYNEQFF.

This clone was counted a single time. The V call is TRBV9, the J call TRBJ2-7; 12 positions agree with TRBD2. Trimming at V came to 0 bases and at J to 2 bases, leaving 15 bases not matched to a gene. Per the germline V gene, CDR1 is SGDLS and CDR2 is YYNGEE. The CDR3 runs to 20 residues. The CDR3 loop is CASSVVELTSGSPITYEQYF. Written as DNA, the CDR3 is TGTGCCAGCAGCGTAGTCGAGCTGACTAGCGGGAGTCCAATTACCTACGAGCAGTACTTC.

V is TRBV15 and J is TRBJ2-1; 8 positions match TRBD2. CDR3 length equals 14 residues. Per the germline V gene, CDR1 is LNHNV and CDR2 is YYDKDF (reference sequence). V was pared by 6 bases and J by 6 bases, with 7 bases of the junction left unmatched. The CDR3 DNA reads as TGTGCCACCAGAGCAGCGGGAGCGGGCAATGAGCAGTTCTTC. Its protein product is CATRAAGAGNEQFF.

The J gene is TRBJ2-5, the V gene TRBV9, with a possible D match to TRBD1 (5 bases). The germline V gene has CDR1 SGDLS and CDR2 YYNGEE. This CDR3 is built from 15 residues. Trimming removed 1 base from V and 2 bases from J, with 12 bases in between. The CDR3 is CASSVTGHTQETQYF. The CDR3 bases are TGTGCCAGCAGCGTAACAGGTCACACACAAGAGACCCAGTACTTC.

The V and J genes are TRBV28 and TRBJ1-3; D is unclear. This CDR3 is 12 amino acids long. V dropped 3 bases and J dropped 3 bases, with 3 bases sitting between them. Germline V gene sequence: CDR1 MDHEN, CDR2 SYDVKM. The CDR3 nucleotides are TGTGCCAGCAGTTTTATTGGAAACACCATATATTTT. Translation: CASSFIGNTIYF.

This clone was picked up one time. The V call is TRBV5-6, the J call TRBJ2-7, with TRBD1 identical over 7 bases. J gave up 7 bases and V 2 bases, and 9 bases lay outside the gene matches. Per germline, CDR1 SGHDT and CDR2 YYEEEE. The CDR3 is 14 residues long. This CDR3 is CASSFGTDMEEQYF. In DNA, the CDR3 is TGTGCCAGCAGCTTCGGGACAGACATGGAAGAGCAGTACTTC.

This clone was picked up one time. The genes are TRBV19 and TRBJ2-1; a weak D match, TRBD1 (7 bases). The length of the CDR3 is 13 residues. In germline, CDR1 is LNHDA, CDR2 SQIVND (reference sequence). The V end lost 7 bases, the J end lost 7 bases, and 14 bases lay between the germline ends. The CDR3 is CASKEGAINEQFF. DNA for the CDR3: TGTGCCAGTAAGGAGGGGGCGATAAATGAGCAGTTCTTC.

The rearrangement uses TRBV7-9 and TRBJ1-1; TRBD1 might be the D (6 bases). The germline V gene encodes CDR1 SEHNR and CDR2 FQNEAQ (reference sequence). This CDR3 is built from 13 residues. Trimming removed 2 bases from V and 8 bases from J, with 12 bases in between. The CDR3 here is CASSLYTGPEAFF. The CDR3 DNA sequence: TGTGCCAGCAGCTTATATACAGGGCCCGAAGCTTTCTTT. Supplemented by reference TRBV7-9 and TRBJ1-1, the full variable domain reads DTGVSQNPRHKITKRGQNVTFRCDPISEHNRLYWYRQTLGQGPEFLTYFQNEAQLEKSRLLSDRFSAERPKGSFSTLEIQRTEQGDSAMYLCASSLYTGPEAFFGQGTRLTVV.

The gene calls are TRBV19 and TRBJ1-3, with D perhaps TRBD1 (5 bases). Trimming took 6 bases from V and 0 from J, leaving 12 bases between them. Per germline, CDR1 LNHDA and CDR2 SQIVND (reference sequence). This CDR3 comprises 15 residues. CDR3 sequence: CASSSAGRSGNTIYF. The CDR3 nucleotides read TGTGCCAGTAGCTCCGCGGGACGCTCTGGAAACACCATATATTTT.

The chain employs TRBV19 and TRBJ1-2, with TRBD1 matching 8 bases. Trimming took 5 bases from V and 3 from J; bases not matched to a gene: 8. The length of the CDR3 is 15 residues. The germline gives CDR1 LNHDA, CDR2 SQIVND (reference sequence). The CDR3 loop reads CASSSRTGNDYGYTF. CDR3 DNA sequence: TGTGCCAGTAGTTCCCGGACAGGGAACGACTATGGCTACACCTTC.

V usage is TRBV6-6 and J usage is TRBJ1-3; a possible D gene is TRBD1 (6 bases). Germline V gene sequence: CDR1 MNHNY, CDR2 SVGAGI (reference sequence). V lost 4 bases to trimming and J lost 0 bases, with 13 bases between them. The CDR3 contains 16 residues. CDR3 in amino acids: CASSSTGSLSGNTIYF. As DNA, the CDR3 is TGTGCCAGCAGTTCGACAGGTTCCCTCTCTGGAAACACCATATATTTT.